The 6 T cell receptor beta chains below all came from one sample that was sequenced in a study of blood T cell repertoires in COVID-19. The protocol was immunoSEQ multiplex PCR, while the TCRdb copy is restricted to in-frame clones and leaves out a portion. The sample has 230,000 or so clones, roughly 87% seen once. What was sequenced was peripheral blood. Every receptor here comes from a woman in her 40s who had recovered from COVID-19.

The chain carries TRBV19 and TRBJ1-6; D is perhaps TRBD1 (5 bases). There are 15 residues in the CDR3. From germline, CDR1 is LNHDA and CDR2 SQIVND (reference sequence). V shed 10 bases and J shed 0 bases, with 13 bases lying between them. The CDR3 is CATLTVSSYNSPLHF. CDR3 in DNA: TGTGCCACCTTGACAGTAAGCTCCTATAATTCACCCCTCCACTTT.

A few counts support this clone. The chain employs TRBV4-2 and TRBJ1-5; the D is unclear. Germline CDR1 and CDR2: LGHNA and YNFKEQ. V lost 4 bases to trimming and J lost 5 bases, with 15 bases between them. The CDR3 contains 15 residues. This CDR3 reads CASSPSGGGDQPQHF. The CDR3 region has the DNA TGTGCCAGCAGCCCCTCTGGCGGCGGTGATCAGCCCCAGCATTTT.

This clone was recorded a few times. J is TRBJ2-5 and V is TRBV5-1; possible D gene TRBD1, 6 bases. The CDR3 extends over 16 amino acids. Trimming left V 2 bases short and J 3 bases short, with 17 bases between. CDR1 and CDR2 (germline): SGHRS, YFSETQ. CDR3 in DNA: TGCGCCAGCAGCTTCCAGAAGGACAGCTACGAAGAGACCCAGTACTTC. It yields the protein CASSFQKDSYEETQYF.

This clone was observed a handful of times. The rearrangement joins TRBV7-9 to TRBJ1-5, with unresolved D. This CDR3 contains 15 residues. Germline CDR1 reads SEHNR; CDR2 reads FQNEAQ (reference sequence). V was shortened by 1 base and J by 1 base, with 8 bases between the two germline ends. This chain's CDR3 is CASSLGETSNQPQHF. CDR3 coding DNA: TGTGCCAGCAGCTTAGGGGAGACCAGCAATCAGCCCCAGCATTTT. Full variable domain (outside the CDR3, taken from reference TRBV7-9 and TRBJ1-5): DTGVSQNPRHKITKRGQNVTFRCDPISEHNRLYWYRQTLGQGPEFLTYFQNEAQLEKSRLLSDRFSAERPKGSFSTLEIQRTEQGDSAMYLCASSLGETSNQPQHFGDGTRLSIL.

This clone came up once. The chain carries TRBV7-2 and TRBJ2-1, with TRBD1 as a possible D gene (7 bases). Trimming cost V 5 bases and J 9 bases, with 23 bases left between them. The CDR3 sequence is 16 residues long. Germline V gene data show CDR1 as SGHTA and CDR2 as FQGNSA. The CDR3 loop is CASSPRGARVWGEQFF. Here the CDR3 DNA reads TGTGCCAGCAGCCCCAGGGGGGCTCGGGTTTGGGGTGAGCAGTTCTTC.

This clone was detected only a few times. The chain is built from TRBV10-1 and TRBJ2-2; D perhaps matches TRBD1 (6 bases). CDR1 WNHNN and CDR2 SYGVQD come from the germline V gene (reference sequence). The CDR3 totals 14 residues. Trimming pared 3 bases from V and 3 bases from J, leaving 8 bases between. For the CDR3, the DNA is TGCGCCAGCAGTGAACAGGGATACACCGGGGAGCTGTTTTTT. It yields the protein CASSEQGYTGELFF.